The sample holds a few counts of the clone carrying this T cell receptor beta chain. The data were taken from a study of T cells in localized non-small cell lung cancer. CDR1 is SQVTM and CDR2 is ANQGSEA in the germline V gene. V lost 1 base to trimming and J lost 5 bases, with 11 bases between them. This CDR3 is built from 13 residues. The protocol was immunoSEQ multiplex PCR, while the TCRdb copy is restricted to in-frame clones and leaves out a portion. This sample carries under 35,000 clones, about 80% of them seen once, and the ten largest clones take about 15%. The sequencing here drew on peripheral blood, taken before any cancer treatment. The TCR sequence derives from a male donor at least 60 years old with stage III squamous cell lung carcinoma. The chain links TRBV29-1 to TRBJ1-2, with D uncertain. CDR3 DNA: TGCAGCGTTGAAGGGTCGCGGGCTTATGGCTACACCTTC. Its translation: CSVEGSRAYGYTF.